This T cell receptor beta chain originates from a study of human T cells and chemical hapten exposure. As to time point: patch test 3, about 24 weeks after DPC sensitization. The treatment: therapeutic diphenylcyclopropenone sensitization with weekly scalp DPC. MiXCR was run by TCRdb on the RACE reads, yielding one entry per CDR3 protein. In the table there are 95,000 to 150,000 distinct CDR3 sequences, 11% of which are singletons. The CDR3 is made up of 15 amino acids. Trimming took 4 bases from V and 7 from J; bases not matched to a gene: 6. This clonotype was sampled from a woman in her forties or fifties with alopecia areata. Some clones in this sample may be carry-over from other donors' samples. The chain employs TRBV12-3 or TRBV12-4 and TRBJ1-4, with 10 bases lining up with TRBD1. The starting material was whole blood, obtained in connection with sensitization to the hapten diphenylcyclopropenone (DPC). The CDR3 here is CASSSRQGAREKLFF. The DNA of the CDR3 is TGTGCCAGCAGTTCCAGACAGGGGGCGCGTGAAAAACTGTTTTTT.